A single sample gave rise to the 10 T cell receptor beta chains below, sequenced in a study of T cells expressing NK-cell markers. Reanalyzing the 5' RACE reads, TCRdb keeps one entry per CDR3 protein, without DNA. Its clone listing holds approximately 170,000 distinct CDR3 sequences. What was sequenced was blood T cells: a sorted CD56 or NKG2C T cell subset, CD4+ or CD8+ T cells, or bulk PBMC T cells (not recorded which). The receptors come from a man between 18 and 69 years old in good health.

The chain recombines TRBV6-1 with TRBJ2-3; TCRdb proposes TRBD1, but this gene call is untestable without DNA. The CDR3 is made up of 14 amino acids. Germline V gene sequence: CDR1 MNHNS, CDR2 SASEGT. The CDR3 protein is CASAGTGGADTQYF.

The chain is built from TRBV4-1 and TRBJ1-1. This CDR3 is 14 amino acids long. Germline values: CDR1 MGHRA, CDR2 YSYEKL. CDR3 sequence: CASSHGGVYTEAFF.

The chain combines TRBV5-1 with TRBJ1-2; TCRdb outputs TRBD1, but without DNA this stays unchecked. The germline V gene encodes CDR1 SGHRS and CDR2 YFSETQ. The CDR3 has 14 amino acids. The CDR3 reads CASSQDSINYGYTF.

The chain has TRBV5-4 and TRBJ2-3; TCRdb's D call, TRBD2, is unchecked because there is no DNA. The CDR3 contains 16 residues. Germline-derived CDR1 and CDR2 are SGHNT and YYREEE (reference sequence). Here the CDR3 reads CASSQGLTLSTDTQYF.

V gene TRBV14 combines with J gene TRBJ1-2; TCRdb designates TRBD1, a call that cannot be tested without DNA. This CDR3 contains 16 residues. Germline CDR1 is SGHDN and CDR2 is FVKESK. The CDR3 here is CASSQVGAGINYGYTF.

The genes are TRBV20-1 and TRBJ2-2; the D call from TCRdb, TRBD1, cannot be confirmed without DNA. CDR1 DFQATT and CDR2 SNEGSKA come from the germline V gene (reference sequence). CDR3 length: 16 residues. CDR3 protein: CSARDLRGTPPVELFF.

The chain recombines TRBV7-9 with TRBJ2-5. There are 16 residues in the CDR3. Germline CDR1 is SEHNR and CDR2 is FQNEAQ (reference sequence). The CDR3 loop is CASSFNPTALEETQYF.

The J gene is TRBJ2-3, the V gene TRBV10-3; the TCRdb call, TRBD2, lacks DNA for checking. The CDR3 covers 16 residues. Germline V CDR1 and CDR2: ENHRY, SYGVKD. The CDR3 region is CAISDSSGTSTDTQYF.

The V call is TRBV4-1, the J call TRBJ2-3; as DNA is missing, the TRBD1 call by TCRdb cannot be tested. Germline V gives CDR1 MGHRA, CDR2 YSYEKL. The CDR3 sequence is 16 residues long. The CDR3: CASSQSGGPSTDTQYF.

This rearrangement joins TRBV6-2 or TRBV6-3 to TRBJ2-3; the TRBD1 assignment by TCRdb is unverifiable without DNA. There are 15 residues in the CDR3. The germline gives CDR1 MNHEY, CDR2 SVGEGT. The CDR3 region is CASTSSGDDTDTQYF.